Listed below are T cell receptor beta chains from one sample, sequenced in a study of cytomegalovirus exposure and HLA in healthy donors. Using immunoSEQ multiplex PCR, the repertoire was profiled, and TCRdb retains in-frame clones only, with some absent. This table has some 150,000 clones, more than 75% appearing once. Sequenced sample: PBMCs. All receptors come from a male donor in good health and CMV-seronegative. The CDR3 runs from the conserved cysteine through the conserved F or W. The order of the fields is clone size, J gene, V gene, D gene, CDR3 DNA, CDR3 protein. The D gene is left open where the match is weak. Clone size is not always given. Where it is, it says once, few, many or a class for expanded clones.

size: -; J: TRBJ1-2; V: TRBV6-4; D: TRBD1; DNA: TGTGCCAGCAGGGGGCCGGGACAGGGGATTTTTCCCCACAACCACTATGGCTACACCTTC; CDR3: CASRGPGQGIFPHNHYGYTF
size: few; J: TRBJ2-7; V: TRBV29-1; D: TRBD2; DNA: TGCAGCGTTGAAGGCTCTAGCGGAATCTCCTACGAGCAGTACTTC; CDR3: CSVEGSSGISYEQYF
size: -; J: TRBJ2-5; V: TRBV7-8; D: -; DNA: TGTGCCAGCAGCGAAGGGGGGGCGCGGGAGACCCAGTACTTC; CDR3: CASSEGGARETQYF
size: -; J: TRBJ1-2; V: TRBV4-2; D: -; DNA: TGTGCCAGCAACACAGCGAGGGCCTTGAACTATGGCTACACCTTC; CDR3: CASNTARALNYGYTF
size: -; J: TRBJ1-6; V: TRBV7-2; D: TRBD1; DNA: TGTGCCAGCAGCACCGGGACAGGAGATAATTCACCCCTCCACTTT; CDR3: CASSTGTGDNSPLHF
size: -; J: TRBJ2-7; V: TRBV2; D: TRBD2; DNA: TGTGCCTGTGAAGGACGGGAGGTCTCCTACGAGCAGTACTTC; CDR3: CACEGREVSYEQYF
size: -; J: TRBJ2-5; V: TRBV4-1; D: -; DNA: TGCGCCAGCAGCCAATCATTACGAGAGCAGTACTTC; CDR3: CASSQSLREQYF
size: few; J: TRBJ1-5; V: TRBV6-5; D: -; DNA: TGTGCCAGCAGTTACTCGTCTAATCAGCCCCAGCATTTT; CDR3: CASSYSSNQPQHF
size: -; J: TRBJ2-2; V: TRBV6-5; D: -; DNA: TGTGCCAGCAGTTACAGGGGAATTCGCACCGGGGAGCTGTTTTTT; CDR3: CASSYRGIRTGELFF
size: -; J: TRBJ1-4; V: TRBV2; D: TRBD1; DNA: TGTGCTACACAGGGGCCTGAAAAACTGTTTTTT; CDR3: CATQGPEKLFF
size: -; J: TRBJ2-5; V: TRBV14; D: -; DNA: TGTGCCAGCAGCCCCCTCGGTGAGACCCAGTACTTC; CDR3: CASSPLGETQYF
size: -; J: TRBJ1-5; V: TRBV25-1; D: -; DNA: TGTGCCAGCAGTGAAAGAGGGGGTCCCCAGCATTTT; CDR3: CASSERGGPQHF
size: -; J: TRBJ2-1; V: TRBV5-1; D: -; DNA: TGCGCCAGCAAAAGGACTTACAATGAGCAGTTCTTC; CDR3: CASKRTYNEQFF
size: -; J: TRBJ2-5; V: TRBV7-9; D: TRBD1; DNA: TGTGCCAGCAGCTGGACAGGGATAGAGACCCAGTACTTC; CDR3: CASSWTGIETQYF
size: -; J: TRBJ2-5; V: TRBV6-1; D: -; DNA: TGTGCCAGCAGCCCTCTAGGGGCAGGGGCGGGAGAGCAGTACTTC; CDR3: CASSPLGAGAGEQYF
size: -; J: TRBJ2-1; V: TRBV27; D: -; DNA: TGTGCCAGCAGTTTATCACTAGCACAACCTTCCTACAATGAGCAGTTCTTC; CDR3: CASSLSLAQPSYNEQFF
size: -; J: TRBJ2-7; V: TRBV7-8; D: -; DNA: TGTGCCAGCAGCTTAATTCGTTACGAGCAGTACTTC; CDR3: CASSLIRYEQYF
size: -; J: TRBJ2-7; V: TRBV5-1; D: -; DNA: TGCGCCAGCAGCCCCTCCTTTAACTCCTACGAGCAGTACTTC; CDR3: CASSPSFNSYEQYF
size: -; J: TRBJ2-2; V: TRBV4-2; D: TRBD2; DNA: TGTGCCAGCAGCCAAGATCGGGGGGGAGCCGGGGAGCTGTTTTTT; CDR3: CASSQDRGGAGELFF
size: -; J: TRBJ2-1; V: TRBV25-1; D: -; DNA: TGTGCCAGCAGTAGTTCAGGGGCCTACGCCTACAATGAGCAGTTCTTC; CDR3: CASSSSGAYAYNEQFF
size: -; J: TRBJ2-5; V: TRBV7-2; D: TRBD2; DNA: TGTGCCAGCAGTGCAGCGGGGCCCCAAGAGACCCAGTACTTC; CDR3: CASSAAGPQETQYF
size: -; J: TRBJ2-3; V: TRBV2; D: TRBD1; DNA: TGTGCCAGCAGGCTGGACAGGGGCCACGTTGTGAATACGCAGTATTTT; CDR3: CASRLDRGHVVNTQYF
size: few; J: TRBJ2-2; V: TRBV27; D: -; DNA: TGTGCCAGCTCGGGTGGCACCGGGGAGCTGTTTTTT; CDR3: CASSGGTGELFF
size: -; J: TRBJ2-5; V: TRBV2; D: -; DNA: TGTGCCAGCAGGTCGGGGGGCGGGGAGACCCAGTACTTC; CDR3: CASRSGGGETQYF
size: few; J: TRBJ2-7; V: TRBV5-1; D: -; DNA: TGCGCCAGCAGTAGGATAGCGGCTGGGGGGTTCGAGCAGTACTTC; CDR3: CASSRIAAGGFEQYF
size: -; J: TRBJ2-3; V: TRBV19; D: -; DNA: TGTGCCAGTAGTCCACAGGGTGCTGGGGATACGCAGTATTTT; CDR3: CASSPQGAGDTQYF
size: -; J: TRBJ2-7; V: TRBV5-1; D: TRBD2; DNA: TGCGCCAGCAGCTTGGTGACTAGCGGGGGATACGAGCAGTACTTC; CDR3: CASSLVTSGGYEQYF
size: -; J: TRBJ2-1; V: TRBV7-3; D: TRBD2; DNA: TGTGCCAGCAGCACCCCGGGACTAGCGGGCTTCAATGAGCAGTTCTTC; CDR3: CASSTPGLAGFNEQFF